This T cell receptor beta chain was sequenced during a study of blood T cell repertoires in COVID-19. The overall study: Spain, Italy and the United States supplied samples that represented acute and convalescent COVID-19. T cells, B-cell-depleted T cells, or PBMCs provided the cDNA or gDNA that served as material.

Source study methods: By means of reference gene primer amplification, nucleated cell counts were estimated. Repertoires were generated with immunoSEQ multiplex PCR, while TCRdb's copy carries only in-frame clones and drops some. V and J calls plus clone size are reproduced from that table; the DNA served to infer D and trimming. The data contain 200,000 to 250,000 clones, around 84% of them singletons. Between the trimmed V and J ends, which lost 2 bases and 3 bases, there was a span of 14 bases. CDR1 and CDR2 from the germline V gene are MDHEN and SYDVKM. The CDR3 sequence is 16 residues long. The TCR sequence derives from a man aged 30 to 45 with active or convalescent COVID-19. The J gene is TRBJ1-5, the V gene TRBV28; D ambiguous. Source material: peripheral blood. The CDR3 loop is CASSLEGQAINQPQHF. CDR3 DNA sequence: TGTGCCAGCAGTTTAGAGGGTCAGGCAATCAATCAGCCCCAGCATTTT. The full variable domain, in which reference TRBV28 and TRBJ1-5 provide the parts outside the CDR3, is DVKVTQSSRYLVKRTGEKVFLECVQDMDHENMFWYRQDPGLGLRLIYFSYDVKMKEKGDIPEGYSVSREKKERFSLILESASTNQTSMYLCASSLEGQAINQPQHFGDGTRLSIL.